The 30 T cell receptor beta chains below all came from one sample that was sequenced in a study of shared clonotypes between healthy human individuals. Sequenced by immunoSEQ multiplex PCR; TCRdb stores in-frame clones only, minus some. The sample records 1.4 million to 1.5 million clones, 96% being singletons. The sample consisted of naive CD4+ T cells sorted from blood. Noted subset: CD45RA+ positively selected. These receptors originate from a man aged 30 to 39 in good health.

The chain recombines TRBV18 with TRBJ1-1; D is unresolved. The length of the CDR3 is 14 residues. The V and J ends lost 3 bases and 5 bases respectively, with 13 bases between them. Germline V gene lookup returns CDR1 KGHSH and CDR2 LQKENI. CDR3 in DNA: TGTGCCAGCTCACCTCTCGACGCAGGAACTGAAGCTTTCTTT. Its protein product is CASSPLDAGTEAFF. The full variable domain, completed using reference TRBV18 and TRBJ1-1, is NAGVMQNPRHLVRRRGQEARLRCSPMKGHSHVYWYRQLPEEGLKFMVYLQKENIIDESGMPKERFSAEFPKEGPSILRIQQVVRGDSAAYFCASSPLDAGTEAFFGQGTRLTVV.

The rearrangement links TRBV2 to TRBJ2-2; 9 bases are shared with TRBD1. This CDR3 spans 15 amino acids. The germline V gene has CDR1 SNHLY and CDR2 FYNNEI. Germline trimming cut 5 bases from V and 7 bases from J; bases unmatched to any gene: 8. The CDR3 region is CASSNTGGMGGELFF. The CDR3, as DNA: TGTGCCAGCAGTAATACAGGGGGCATGGGCGGGGAGCTGTTTTTT.

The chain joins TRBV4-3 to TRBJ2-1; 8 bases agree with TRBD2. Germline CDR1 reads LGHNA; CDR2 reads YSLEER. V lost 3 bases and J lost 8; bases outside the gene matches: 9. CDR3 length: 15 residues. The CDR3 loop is CASSQAGTSLHEQFF. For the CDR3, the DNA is TGCGCCAGCAGCCAGGCCGGGACTAGTCTCCATGAGCAGTTCTTC.

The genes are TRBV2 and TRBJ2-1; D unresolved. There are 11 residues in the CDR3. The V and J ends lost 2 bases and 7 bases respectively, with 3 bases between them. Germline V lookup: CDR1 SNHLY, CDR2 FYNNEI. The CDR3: CASSETNEQFF. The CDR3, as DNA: TGTGCCAGCAGTGAAACAAATGAGCAGTTCTTC.

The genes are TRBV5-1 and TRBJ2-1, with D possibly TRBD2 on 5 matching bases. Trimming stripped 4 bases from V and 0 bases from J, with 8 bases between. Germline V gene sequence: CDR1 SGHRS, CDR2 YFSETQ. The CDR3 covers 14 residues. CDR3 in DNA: TGCGCCAGCAGCCCCCGGGACTCCTACAATGAGCAGTTCTTC. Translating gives CASSPRDSYNEQFF.

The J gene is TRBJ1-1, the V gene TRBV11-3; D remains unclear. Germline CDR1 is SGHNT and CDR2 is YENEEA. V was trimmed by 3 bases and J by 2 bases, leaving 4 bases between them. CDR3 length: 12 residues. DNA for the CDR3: TGTGCCAGCAGCTTTGGTAACACTGAAGCTTTCTTT. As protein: CASSFGNTEAFF.

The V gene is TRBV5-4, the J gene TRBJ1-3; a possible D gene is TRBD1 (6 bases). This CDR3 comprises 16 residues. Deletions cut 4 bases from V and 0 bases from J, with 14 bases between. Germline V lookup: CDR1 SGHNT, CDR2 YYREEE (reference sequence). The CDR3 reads CASSLPGQISGNTIYF. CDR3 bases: TGTGCCAGCAGCCTCCCAGGACAGATCTCTGGAAACACCATATATTTT.

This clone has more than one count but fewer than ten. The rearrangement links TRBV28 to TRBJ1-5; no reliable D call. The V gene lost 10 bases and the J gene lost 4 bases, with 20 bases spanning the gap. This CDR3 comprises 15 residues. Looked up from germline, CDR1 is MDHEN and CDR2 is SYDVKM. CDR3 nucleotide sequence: TGTGCCATTAAGCGGAAACGGGGTAGTAATCAGCCCCAGCATTTT. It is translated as CAIKRKRGSNQPQHF. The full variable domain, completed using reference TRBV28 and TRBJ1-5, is DVKVTQSSRYLVKRTGEKVFLECVQDMDHENMFWYRQDPGLGLRLIYFSYDVKMKEKGDIPEGYSVSREKKERFSLILESASTNQTSMYLCAIKRKRGSNQPQHFGDGTRLSIL.

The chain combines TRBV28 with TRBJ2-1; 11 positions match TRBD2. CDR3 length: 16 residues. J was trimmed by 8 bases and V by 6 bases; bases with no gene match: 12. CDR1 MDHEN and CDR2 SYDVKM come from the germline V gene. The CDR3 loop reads CASSQPGLAGGDEQFF. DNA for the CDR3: TGTGCCAGCAGCCAGCCTGGACTAGCGGGTGGGGATGAGCAGTTCTTC.

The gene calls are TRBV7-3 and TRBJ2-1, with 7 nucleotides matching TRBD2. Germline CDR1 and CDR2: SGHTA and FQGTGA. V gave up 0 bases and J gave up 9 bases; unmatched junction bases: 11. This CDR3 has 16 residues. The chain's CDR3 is CASSLTSSASGSEQFF. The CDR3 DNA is TGTGCCAGCAGCTTAACCTCTTCGGCTAGCGGAAGTGAGCAGTTCTTC.

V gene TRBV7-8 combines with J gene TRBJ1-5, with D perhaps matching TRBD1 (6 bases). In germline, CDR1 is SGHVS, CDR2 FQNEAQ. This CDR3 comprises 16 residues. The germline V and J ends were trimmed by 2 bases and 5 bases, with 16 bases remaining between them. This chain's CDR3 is CASSLRVEAGDQPQHF. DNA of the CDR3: TGTGCCAGCAGCTTAAGGGTAGAGGCAGGGGATCAGCCCCAGCATTTT.

CDR3 protein: CASSPLFTGELFF. In DNA form, the CDR3 reads TGTGCCAGCTCACCACTTTTCACCGGGGAGCTGTTTTTT. The chain carries TRBV18 and TRBJ2-2, with D unresolved. This CDR3 is 13 amino acids long. Trimming cost V 1 base and J 4 bases, with 4 bases left between them. Germline CDR1 reads KGHSH; CDR2 reads LQKENI.

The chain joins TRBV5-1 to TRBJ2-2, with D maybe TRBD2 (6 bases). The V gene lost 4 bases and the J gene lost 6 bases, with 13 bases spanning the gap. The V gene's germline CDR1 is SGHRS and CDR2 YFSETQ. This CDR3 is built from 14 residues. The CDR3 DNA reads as TGCGCCAGCAGCCGAACGACTAGAGCCGGGGAGCTGTTTTTT. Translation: CASSRTTRAGELFF.

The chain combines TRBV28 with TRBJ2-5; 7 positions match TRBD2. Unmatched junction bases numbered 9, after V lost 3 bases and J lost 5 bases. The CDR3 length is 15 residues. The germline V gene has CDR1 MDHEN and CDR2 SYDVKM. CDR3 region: CASSLRGSGIETQYF. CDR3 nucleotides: TGTGCCAGCAGTTTGCGGGGGTCGGGGATTGAGACCCAGTACTTC.

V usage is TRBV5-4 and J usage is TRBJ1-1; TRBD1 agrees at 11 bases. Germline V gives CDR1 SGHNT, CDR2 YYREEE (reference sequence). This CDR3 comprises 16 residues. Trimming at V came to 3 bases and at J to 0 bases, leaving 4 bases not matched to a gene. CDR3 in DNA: TGTGCCAGCAGCTCGGACAGGGGGCTCATGAACACTGAAGCTTTCTTT. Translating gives CASSSDRGLMNTEAFF. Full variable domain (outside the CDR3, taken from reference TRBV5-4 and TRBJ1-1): ETGVTQSPTHLIKTRGQQVTLRCSSQSGHNTVSWYQQALGQGPQFIFQYYREEENGRGNFPPRFSGLQFPNYSSELNVNALELDDSALYLCASSSDRGLMNTEAFFGQGTRLTVV.

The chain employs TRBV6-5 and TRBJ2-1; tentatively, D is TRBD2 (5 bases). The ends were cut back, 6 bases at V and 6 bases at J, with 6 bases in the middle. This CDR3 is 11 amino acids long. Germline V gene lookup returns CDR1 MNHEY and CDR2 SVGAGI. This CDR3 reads CASRRVNEQFF. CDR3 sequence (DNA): TGTGCCAGCAGGAGGGTCAATGAGCAGTTCTTC.

CDR3 DNA sequence: TGTGCCAGCAGTTACGCGGGAAGCTCCTACAATGAGCAGTTCTTC. Translation gives CASSYAGSSYNEQFF. V gene TRBV6-5 combines with J gene TRBJ2-1, with D perhaps TRBD2 (6 bases). The CDR3 has 15 residues. CDR1 is MNHEY and CDR2 is SVGAGI in the germline V gene. V was shortened by 2 bases and J by 0 bases, with 8 bases between the two germline ends.

The CDR3 here is CASSLGGLALDTQYF. The CDR3 coding sequence is TGTGCCAGCAGCTTAGGGGGCCTAGCATTGGATACGCAGTATTTT. J is TRBJ2-3 and V is TRBV7-8; D is perhaps TRBD1 or TRBD2 (5 bases each). Per germline, CDR1 SGHVS and CDR2 FQNEAQ. The CDR3 consists of 15 residues. Trimming left V 1 base short and J 6 bases short, with 14 bases between.

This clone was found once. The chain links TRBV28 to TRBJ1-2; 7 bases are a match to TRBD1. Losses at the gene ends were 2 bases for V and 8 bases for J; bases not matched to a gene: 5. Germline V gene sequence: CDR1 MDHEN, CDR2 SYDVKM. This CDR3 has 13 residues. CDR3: CASSLTGDGGYTF. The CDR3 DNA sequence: TGTGCCAGCAGTTTAACAGGGGATGGCGGCTACACCTTC.

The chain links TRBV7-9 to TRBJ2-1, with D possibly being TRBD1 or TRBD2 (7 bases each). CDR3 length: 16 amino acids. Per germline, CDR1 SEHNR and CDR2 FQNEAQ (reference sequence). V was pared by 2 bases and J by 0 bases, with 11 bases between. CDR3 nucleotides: TGTGCCAGCAGCTTAAGCGGGGACAGCTCCTACAATGAGCAGTTCTTC. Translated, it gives CASSLSGDSSYNEQFF. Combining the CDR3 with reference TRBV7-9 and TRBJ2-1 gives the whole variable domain DTGVSQNPRHKITKRGQNVTFRCDPISEHNRLYWYRQTLGQGPEFLTYFQNEAQLEKSRLLSDRFSAERPKGSFSTLEIQRTEQGDSAMYLCASSLSGDSSYNEQFFGPGTRLTVL.

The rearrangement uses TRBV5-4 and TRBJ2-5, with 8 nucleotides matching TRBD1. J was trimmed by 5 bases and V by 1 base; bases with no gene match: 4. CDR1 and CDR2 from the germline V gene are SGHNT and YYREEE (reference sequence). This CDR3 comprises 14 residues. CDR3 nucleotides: TGTGCCAGCAGCTTGACAGGGGGATTGGAGACCCAGTACTTC. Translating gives CASSLTGGLETQYF.

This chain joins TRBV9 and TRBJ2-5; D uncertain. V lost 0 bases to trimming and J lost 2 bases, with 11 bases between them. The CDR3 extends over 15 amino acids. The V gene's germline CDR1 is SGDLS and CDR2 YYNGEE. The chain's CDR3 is CASSVGVAAQETQYF. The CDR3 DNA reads TGTGCCAGCAGCGTAGGGGTAGCAGCTCAAGAGACCCAGTACTTC.

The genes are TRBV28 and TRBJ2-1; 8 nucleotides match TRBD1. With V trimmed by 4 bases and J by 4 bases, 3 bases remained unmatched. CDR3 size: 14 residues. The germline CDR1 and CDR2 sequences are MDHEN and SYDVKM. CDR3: CASSSGQAYNEQFF. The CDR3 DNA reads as TGTGCCAGCAGTTCGGGACAGGCGTACAATGAGCAGTTCTTC.

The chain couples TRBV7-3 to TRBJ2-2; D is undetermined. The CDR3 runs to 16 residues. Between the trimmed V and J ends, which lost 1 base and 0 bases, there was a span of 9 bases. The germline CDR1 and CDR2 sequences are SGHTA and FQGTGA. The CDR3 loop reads CASSLRSGANTGELFF. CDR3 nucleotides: TGTGCCAGCAGCTTAAGATCGGGCGCGAACACCGGGGAGCTGTTTTTT. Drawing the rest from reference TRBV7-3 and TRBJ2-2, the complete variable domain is GAGVSQTPSNKVTEKGKYVELRCDPISGHTALYWYRQSLGQGPEFLIYFQGTGAADDSGLPNDRFFAVRPEGSVSTLKIQRTERGDSAVYLCASSLRSGANTGELFFGEGSRLTVL.

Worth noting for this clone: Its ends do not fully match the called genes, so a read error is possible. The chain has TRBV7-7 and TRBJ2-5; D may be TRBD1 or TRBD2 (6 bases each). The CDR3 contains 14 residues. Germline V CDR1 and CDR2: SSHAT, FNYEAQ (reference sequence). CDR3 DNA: TGTGCTAGCAGCTTAGCAGGGGTCGGGGGGACCCAGTACTTC. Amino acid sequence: CASSLAGVGGTQYF.

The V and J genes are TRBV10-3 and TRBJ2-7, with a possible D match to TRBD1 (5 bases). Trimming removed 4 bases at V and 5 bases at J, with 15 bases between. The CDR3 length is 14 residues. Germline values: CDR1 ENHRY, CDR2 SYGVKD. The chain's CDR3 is CAISAQQDRDEQYF. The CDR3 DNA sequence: TGTGCCATCAGTGCCCAACAGGACCGCGACGAGCAGTACTTC.

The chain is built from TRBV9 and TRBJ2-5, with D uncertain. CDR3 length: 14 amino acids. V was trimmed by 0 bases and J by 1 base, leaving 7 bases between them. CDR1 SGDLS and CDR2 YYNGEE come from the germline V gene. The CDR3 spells CASSVDRAQETQYF. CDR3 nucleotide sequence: TGTGCCAGCAGCGTAGACAGAGCCCAAGAGACCCAGTACTTC.

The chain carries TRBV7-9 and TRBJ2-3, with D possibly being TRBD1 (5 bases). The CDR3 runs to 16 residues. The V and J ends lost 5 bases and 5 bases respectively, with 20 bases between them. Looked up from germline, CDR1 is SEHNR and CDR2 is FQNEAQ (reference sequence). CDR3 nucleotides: TGTGCCAGCAGCATTCGACAGACCCTCGACCGAGATACGCAGTATTTT. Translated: CASSIRQTLDRDTQYF.

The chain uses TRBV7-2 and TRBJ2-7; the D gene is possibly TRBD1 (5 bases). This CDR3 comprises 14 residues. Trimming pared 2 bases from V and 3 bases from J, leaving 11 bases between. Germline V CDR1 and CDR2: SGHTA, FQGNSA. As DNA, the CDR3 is TGTGCCAGCAGCTTATATCAGGGTCTCTACGAGCAGTACTTC. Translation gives CASSLYQGLYEQYF.

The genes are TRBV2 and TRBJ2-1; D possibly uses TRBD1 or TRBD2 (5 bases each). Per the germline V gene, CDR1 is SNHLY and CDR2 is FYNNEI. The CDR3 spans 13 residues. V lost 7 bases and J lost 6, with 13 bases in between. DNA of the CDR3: TGTGCCAGCATTCGAACTAGGGGCAATGAGCAGTTCTTC. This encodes CASIRTRGNEQFF.